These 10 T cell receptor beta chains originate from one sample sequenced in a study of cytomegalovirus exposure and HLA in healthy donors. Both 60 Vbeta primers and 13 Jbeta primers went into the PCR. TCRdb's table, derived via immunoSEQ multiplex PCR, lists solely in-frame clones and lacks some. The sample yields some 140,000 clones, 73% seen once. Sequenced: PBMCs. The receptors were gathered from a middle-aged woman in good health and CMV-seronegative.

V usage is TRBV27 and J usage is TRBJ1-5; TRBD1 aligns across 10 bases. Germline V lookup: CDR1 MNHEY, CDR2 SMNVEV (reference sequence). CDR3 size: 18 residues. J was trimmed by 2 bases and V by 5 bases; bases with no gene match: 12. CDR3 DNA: TGTGCCAGCAGTGAATCCGGGACAGGGGCGCTGGGCAATCAGCCCCAGCATTTT. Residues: CASSESGTGALGNQPQHF.

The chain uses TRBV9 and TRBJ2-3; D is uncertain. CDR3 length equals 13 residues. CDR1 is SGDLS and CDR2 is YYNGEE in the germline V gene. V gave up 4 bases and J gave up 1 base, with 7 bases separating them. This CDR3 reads CASSSSGTDTQYF. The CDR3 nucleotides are TGTGCCAGCAGCTCCTCGGGCACAGATACGCAGTATTTT.

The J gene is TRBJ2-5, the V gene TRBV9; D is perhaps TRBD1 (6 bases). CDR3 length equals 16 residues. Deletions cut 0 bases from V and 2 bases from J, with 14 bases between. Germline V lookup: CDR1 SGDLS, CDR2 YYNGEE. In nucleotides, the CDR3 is TGTGCCAGCAGCGTAGGCGAGGGGGACCATCAAGAGACCCAGTACTTC. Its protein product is CASSVGEGDHQETQYF.

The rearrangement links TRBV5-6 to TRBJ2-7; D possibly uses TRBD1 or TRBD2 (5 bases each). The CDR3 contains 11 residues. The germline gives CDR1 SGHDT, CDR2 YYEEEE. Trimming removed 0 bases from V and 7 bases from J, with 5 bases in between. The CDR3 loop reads CASSLGGEQYV. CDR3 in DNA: TGTGCCAGCAGCTTGGGGGGGGAGCAGTACGTC.

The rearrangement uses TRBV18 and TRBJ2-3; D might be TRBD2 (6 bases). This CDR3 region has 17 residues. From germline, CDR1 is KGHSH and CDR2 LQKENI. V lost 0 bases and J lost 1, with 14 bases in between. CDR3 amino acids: CASSPPGDSWGTDTQYF. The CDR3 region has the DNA TGTGCCAGCTCACCACCCGGGGACTCGTGGGGCACAGATACGCAGTATTTT.

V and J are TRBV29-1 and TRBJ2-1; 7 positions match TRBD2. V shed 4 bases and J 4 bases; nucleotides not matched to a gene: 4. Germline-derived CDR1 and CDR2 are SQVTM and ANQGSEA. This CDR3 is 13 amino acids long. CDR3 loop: CSVGLAGYNEQFF. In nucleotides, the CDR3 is TGCAGCGTTGGACTAGCAGGATACAATGAGCAGTTCTTC.

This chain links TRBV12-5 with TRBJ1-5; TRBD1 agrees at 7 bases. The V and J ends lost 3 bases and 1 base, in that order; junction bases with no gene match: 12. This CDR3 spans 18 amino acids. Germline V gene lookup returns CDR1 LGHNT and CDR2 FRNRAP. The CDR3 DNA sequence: TGTGCTAGTGGTTTTGGGACAGACACAACCGAGAGCAATCAGCCCCAGCATTTT. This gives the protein CASGFGTDTTESNQPQHF.

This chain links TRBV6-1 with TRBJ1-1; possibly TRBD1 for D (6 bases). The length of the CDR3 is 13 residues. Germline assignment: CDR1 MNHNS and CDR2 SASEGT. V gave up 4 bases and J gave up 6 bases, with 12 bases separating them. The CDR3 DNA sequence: TGTGCCAGCAGTGGCATCGAGGGGGCTGAAGCTTTCTTT. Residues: CASSGIEGAEAFF.

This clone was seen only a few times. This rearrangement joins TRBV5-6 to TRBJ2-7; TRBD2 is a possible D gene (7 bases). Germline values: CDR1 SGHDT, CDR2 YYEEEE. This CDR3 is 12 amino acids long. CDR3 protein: CSGGGHKYEQYF. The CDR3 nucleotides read TGTTCTGGGGGGGGGCACAAATACGAGCAGTACTTC.

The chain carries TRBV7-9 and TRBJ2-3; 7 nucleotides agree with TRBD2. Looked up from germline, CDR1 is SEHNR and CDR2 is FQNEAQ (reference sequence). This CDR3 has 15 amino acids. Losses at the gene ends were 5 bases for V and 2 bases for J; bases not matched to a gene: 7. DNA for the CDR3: TGTGCCAGCAGCCACACGCGGGGGAACACAGATACGCAGTATTTT. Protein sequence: CASSHTRGNTDTQYF.